The clone carrying this TCR beta chain was recorded a few times. What it recognizes is unknown. The sample originates from a study of T cell repertoires in cytomegalovirus infection. On the study more broadly: Public signatures in TCR beta pointed to CMV infection and matching HLA type. Study results and limitations: CMV-specific TCR beta clonotypes restricted by HLA-C were the ones dominating the ex vivo response. Cumulative public TCR beta family frequency identified carriers of CMV plus the relevant HLA.

From the reads, TCRdb called clonotypes with MiXCR, one entry per CDR3 protein. The repertoire holds hundreds of thousands of distinct CDR3 sequences, roughly a quarter seen once, with under 8.5% in the top ten. This TCR was sampled from a human donor in good health (CMV status not recorded). Some clones in this sample may be carry-over from other donors' samples. The specimen sequenced was CD8+ T cells from PBMCs.

The CDR3 loop reads CASSYSPRQGSYNEQFF. Written as DNA, the CDR3 is TGTGCCAGCAGTTACTCCCCTCGGCAGGGCTCCTACAATGAGCAGTTCTTC. The chain is built from TRBV6-6 and TRBJ2-1; D may be TRBD1 (5 bases). CDR1 is MNHNY and CDR2 is SVGAGI in the germline V gene (reference sequence). V was clipped by 0 bases and J by 0 bases, with 12 bases between them. This CDR3 is built from 17 residues.